This T cell receptor (beta chain) comes out of a study of coeliac disease (dated by TCRdb to the early 2020s). In terms of the full investigation: High-resolution HLA typing was unavailable, so biased TRBV7-2 usage was queried as a proof of principle. The goal was to describe the TR repertoires of small intestinal T cells in active coeliac disease, in refractory type I coeliac disease, and in coeliac disease treated with a gluten-free diet. TRB sequencing succeeded for samples from around 27 subjects, including some 22 paired bulk unsorted intraepithelial and lamina propria cell samples. A total of roughly 30 patients took part in the full study: 22 had serologically confirmed coeliac disease and 8 were controls with non-small intestinal disorders. The study applied next-generation sequencing of rearranged TRB and TRG CDR3 regions to small intestinal lymphocyte fractions from coeliac and non-coeliac patients.

Trimming removed 4 bases from V and 4 bases from J, leaving 10 bases between the germline ends. In the germline V gene, CDR1 corresponds to MGHDK and CDR2 to SYGVNS. The CDR3 spans 13 residues, from the cysteine through the phenylalanine. Only the CDR3 part of the read is kept: 39 bases, read in frame from the first base. The full study reports these points: TRB repertoires were largely private; most amino acid sequences were unique to one sample, and V-gene usage did not differ significantly by disease group. Published gliadin-specific TRB sequences appeared in about 50% of the 18 coeliac lamina propria samples but only 1 of 6 controls. Cross-contamination between compartments was possible, because separating intraepithelial cells from lamina propria cells did not produce high-purity fractions. The authors judged the approach to be unsuitable for unbiased detection of gliadin-specific T cells, because gliadin-specific T cells are scarce and rarely shared between patients. Compared with controls, active coeliac intraepithelial and lamina propria samples had TRB and TRG repertoires of lower clonality, which suggests that diverse T cells were recruited.

Libraries came from the immunoSEQ multiplex PCR assay. The TR loci were subjected to amplification by multiplexed PCR, for which V gene segments served as targets of the forward primers and J gene segments as targets of the reverse primers. Amplified CDR3 regions were sequenced on the Illumina HiSeq System. Per the authors' processing: Closely related reads were merged with a nearest-neighbour algorithm so that PCR and sequencing errors were removed and data were collapsed into unique sequences. Each repertoire was summarised by clonality and by T cell density, with T cell density defined as TR molecules per amount of genomic DNA input. CDR3 amino acid sequences present in at least 80% of unsorted samples were defined as public TRs, and these public TRs were then tested for differential abundance between coeliac and control samples. Every lamina propria sample was searched for matches to a list of 218 published gliadin-specific TRB sequences. Kruskal-Wallis tests followed by Dunn post-tests were used to test for differences in clonality and density between disease groups. TCRdb took over this immuneACCESS table, retaining in-frame rearrangements with V and J assigned. Such tables are incomplete; in checked studies, under half of the missing clones stem from an unresolved V gene, and the remainder is unexplained. That table furnishes V, J and clone size, whereas the DNA furnished D and trimming. Here the sample has about 4,000 clones; around 63% occur a single time. Less than 6.5% of the sample comes from the top ten.

Cells were frozen in aliquots of 400,000 to 600,000 in DMSO/FBS in liquid nitrogen, and a single aliquot from each fraction was used for sequencing. Every one of the 30 patients in the study had endoscopy and a small intestinal biopsy. To release lamina propria cells, the biopsy tissue left over after intraepithelial cell isolation was digested with collagenase. Genomic DNA was extracted from frozen unsorted cell fractions using the Qiagen DNeasy blood extraction kit. Details on this clone: Its antigen remains unidentified. The input lacks base qualities; no much larger clone sits a single base away.

Sequencing was done on a sample of lymphocytes from the gut lamina propria. Explained via the paper, the cell subset or site label denotes: lamina propria cell (LPC) fraction of small intestinal biopsy. The V and J genes are TRBV25-1 and TRBJ1-1, with TRBD1 tentatively as D gene (5 bases match). This clonotype originated in a man in his 70s without celiac disease. The nucleotides are TGTGCCAGCAGTGGCGCGGGGGTCACTGAAGCTTTCTTT. The encoded protein is CASSGAGVTEAFF.